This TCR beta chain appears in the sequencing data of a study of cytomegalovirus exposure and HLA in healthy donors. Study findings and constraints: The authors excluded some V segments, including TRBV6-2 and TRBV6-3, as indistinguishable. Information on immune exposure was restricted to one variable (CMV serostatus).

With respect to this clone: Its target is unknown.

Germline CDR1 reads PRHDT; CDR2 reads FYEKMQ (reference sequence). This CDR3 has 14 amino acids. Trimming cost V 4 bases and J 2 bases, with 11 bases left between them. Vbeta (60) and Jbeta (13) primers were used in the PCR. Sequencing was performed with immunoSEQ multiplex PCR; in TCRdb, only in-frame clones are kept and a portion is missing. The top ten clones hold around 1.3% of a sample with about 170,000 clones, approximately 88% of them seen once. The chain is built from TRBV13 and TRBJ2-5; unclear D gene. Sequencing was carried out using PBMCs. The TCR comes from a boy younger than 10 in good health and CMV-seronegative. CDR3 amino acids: CASSWAHGQETQYF. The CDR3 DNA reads TGTGCCAGCAGCTGGGCTCACGGACAAGAGACCCAGTACTTC.